Included here is one T cell receptor (beta chain) sequence, with context. Germline V gene lookup returns CDR1 SEHNR and CDR2 FQNEAQ (reference sequence). The CDR3 is 14 amino acids. Trimming took 5 bases from V and 7 from J; bases not matched to a gene: 7. This entry comes from a study of blood T cell repertoires in COVID-19. Study at large: Sources were T cells, B-cell-depleted T cells, or PBMCs; the material itself was cDNA or gDNA.

Generated by immunoSEQ multiplex PCR, the TCRdb table keeps only in-frame clones and is missing some. The table records over 200,000 clones, 83% of them present only once. The source of this sequence is a woman aged 40 to 55 with active or convalescent COVID-19. Input material: peripheral blood. V is TRBV7-9 and J is TRBJ1-2; 10 nucleotides match TRBD1. The CDR3 DNA reads as TGTGCCAGCAGCCCTCGACAGGGGGCGGGTGGCTACACCTTC. Protein product: CASSPRQGAGGYTF.